This T cell receptor (beta chain) emerged from a study of T cell repertoires in cytomegalovirus infection (dated by TCRdb to between 2017 and 2020). Regarding the study in general: Alongside well-studied HLA-B-restricted epitopes, the peptide stimulations were aimed at recently identified HLA-C-restricted CMV epitopes, whose presentation resists viral immunomodulation. Because public TCR beta signatures pointed to carriage of CMV infection together with the matching HLA type, the HLA type of each donor mattered for the analysis.

In light of the paper, this sample's treatment or condition label describes: in vitro stimulation with specific CMV peptide epitopes to enrich CMV-specific T cells. The sequencing machine was an Illumina HiSeq 1500. The raw public data were reprocessed by TCRdb itself: fastp quality trimming at Q25, MiXCR clonotype calling, in-frame beta chains only. Each CDR3 protein gets just one entry, which takes the most common genes and DNA from the rows behind it. The sample table records hundreds of thousands of distinct CDR3 sequences; about 33% of these occur just once. Together, the top ten hold 15% to 20% of the sample. Overall study results and their limits: In the ex vivo response, HLA-C-restricted CMV-specific TCR beta clonotypes were dominant, and in two of eight donors the single most frequent clonotype came from this HLA-C-restricted group. Cumulative frequency of public TCR beta family members discriminated carriers of CMV infection plus the relevant HLA type in this cohort and an independent approximately 400-donor cohort.

This clonotype was detected only a few times. This clone's antigen is unknown. No clone much larger than this one lies a single base away; base qualities are absent. The specimen was cultured PBMCs, collected from culture after CMV antigen stimulation. This TCR derives from a human donor in good health (CMV status not recorded). Some clones in this sample may be carry-over from other donors' samples.

The nucleotide sequence reads TGTGCCAGTAGTACCGGACAGGGGACGAGCAATCAGCCCCAGCATTTT. Translated, it gives CASSTGQGTSNQPQHF. Here the chain combines TRBV19 and TRBJ1-5, with 9 bases in between that match TRBD1. CDR1 and CDR2 (LNHDA, SQIVND) derive from the germline V gene (reference sequence). Germline trimming amounts to 4 bases on V and 1 base on J, with 5 as the count of junction bases outside the gene matches. From its cysteine to its phenylalanine, the CDR3 spans 16 amino acids. Left in the record is the CDR3 DNA by itself, 48 bases read in frame from the first base.